This passage covers 28 T cell receptor beta chains from one sample sequenced in a study of OX40 agonist ivuxolimab in advanced cancers. The protocol was immunoSEQ multiplex PCR, while the TCRdb copy is restricted to in-frame clones and leaves out a portion. The table lists roughly 80,000 clones, about 86% of them singletons. The sequencing here drew on CD4+ or CD8+ T cells sorted from blood, taken in a trial of the OX40 agonist ivuxolimab. These receptors were obtained from an adult with an advanced solid tumor such as melanoma, head and neck, liver or kidney cancer.

This chain links TRBV11-3 with TRBJ2-3, with TRBD2 matching over 8 bases. After removal of 4 bases from V and 1 base from J, the junction contained 7 bases not matched to a gene. Germline-derived CDR1 and CDR2 are SGHNT and YENEEA. This CDR3 has 16 residues. The chain's CDR3 is CASSWGAGEGTDTQYF. In DNA, the CDR3 is TGTGCCAGCAGCTGGGGAGCGGGGGAAGGCACAGATACGCAGTATTTT. The variable domain in full, with the rest retrieved from reference TRBV11-3 and TRBJ2-3, is EAGVVQSPRYKIIEKKQPVAFWCNPISGHNTLYWYLQNLGQGPELLIRYENEEAVDDSQLPKDRFSAERLKGVDSTLKIQPAELGDSAVYLCASSWGAGEGTDTQYFGPGTRLTVL.

The rearrangement joins TRBV6-6 to TRBJ2-5; a possible D gene is TRBD2 (5 bases). Germline V CDR1 and CDR2: MNHNY, SVGAGI (reference sequence). CDR3 length: 13 residues. Trimming removed 7 bases from V and 1 base from J, with 10 bases in between. CDR3 sequence reads: CASKEGFQETQYF. For the CDR3, the DNA is TGTGCCAGCAAAGAGGGTTTCCAAGAGACCCAGTACTTC.

J is TRBJ1-2 and V is TRBV27, with TRBD1 matching 9 bases. The CDR3 loop spans 14 amino acids. Germline V lookup: CDR1 MNHEY, CDR2 SMNVEV (reference sequence). Unmatched junction bases numbered 7, after V lost 6 bases and J lost 5 bases. The CDR3 bases are TGTGCCAGCAGATTACAGGGGGCAGGATATGGCTACACCTTC. It encodes CASRLQGAGYGYTF.

The chain uses TRBV7-2 and TRBJ1-6; the match to TRBD1 covers 7 bases. The CDR3 is made up of 15 amino acids. From germline, CDR1 is SGHTA and CDR2 FQGNSA. J lost 7 bases, V lost 5 bases, and 8 bases had no gene match. DNA of the CDR3: TGTGCCAGCAGCCCATTTTGGACAGGAAATTCACCCCTCCACTTT. Its protein product is CASSPFWTGNSPLHF.

J is TRBJ2-2 and V is TRBV15; 14 bases align to TRBD2. CDR1 LNHNV and CDR2 YYDKDF come from the germline V gene (reference sequence). There are 17 residues in the CDR3. The junction had 11 bases not matched to a gene; V was cut back by 7 bases and J by 7 bases. The CDR3 nucleotides are TGTGCCACCATCACGACTAGCGGGAGGGCTCGGAACGGGGAGCTGTTTTTT. Protein product: CATITTSGRARNGELFF.

The chain couples TRBV6-6 to TRBJ2-7; TRBD1 is a possible D gene (5 bases). The CDR3 spans 14 residues. Deletions cut 6 bases from V and 0 bases from J, with 12 bases between. CDR1 is MNHNY and CDR2 is SVGAGI in the germline V gene (reference sequence). The CDR3 spells CASRRTRRSYEQYF. DNA for the CDR3: TGTGCCAGCAGAAGGACACGTCGCTCCTACGAGCAGTACTTC.

The V and J genes are TRBV7-3 and TRBJ2-1, with 9 bases lining up with TRBD1. The CDR3 totals 15 residues. Germline V CDR1 and CDR2: SGHTA, FQGTGA. Trimming at V came to 2 bases and at J to 7 bases, leaving 6 bases not matched to a gene. The CDR3 region has the DNA TGTGCCAGCAGCTTAGACAGGGGGATATGGAATGAGCAGTTCTTC. This sequence encodes CASSLDRGIWNEQFF.

This chain uses TRBV5-5 with TRBJ1-5, with 7 bases lining up with TRBD1. Germline assignment: CDR1 SGHKS and CDR2 YYEKEE (reference sequence). The CDR3 contains 14 residues. J was trimmed by 4 bases and V by 4 bases; bases with no gene match: 5. CDR3 protein: CASSPRQGNQPQHF. The CDR3 DNA follows: TGTGCCAGCAGCCCGCGACAGGGTAATCAGCCCCAGCATTTT.

CDR3 in amino acids: CASGQGIYGYTF. The CDR3 DNA reads TGTGCCAGCGGACAGGGGATCTATGGCTACACCTTC. This chain uses TRBV9 with TRBJ1-2; 9 bases agree with TRBD1. CDR3 length equals 12 residues. J gave up 4 bases and V 7 bases, and 2 bases lay outside the gene matches. Germline CDR1 reads SGDLS; CDR2 reads YYNGEE.

This chain connects TRBV5-1 to TRBJ1-2; 8 nucleotides align to TRBD1. The J segment lost 4 bases and the V segment lost 3 bases, leaving 8 bases of the junction unmatched. CDR3 length: 15 amino acids. In germline, CDR1 is SGHRS, CDR2 YFSETQ. The CDR3 DNA follows: TGCGCCAGCAGCTCCCCGGACAGGGCCAGCTATGGCTACACCTTC. Its protein is CASSSPDRASYGYTF. Looking up the rest from reference TRBV5-1 and TRBJ1-2 gives the full variable domain: KAGVTQTPRYLIKTRGQQVTLSCSPISGHRSVSWYQQTPGQGLQFLFEYFSETQRNKGNFPGRFSGRQFSNSRSEMNVSTLELGDSALYLCASSSPDRASYGYTFGSGTRLTVV.

In this sample, this clone turned up once. The CDR3: CASRGGGQSETQYF. CDR3 DNA sequence: TGTGCCAGCAGGGGGGGAGGACAGTCCGAGACCCAGTACTTC. The gene calls are TRBV14 and TRBJ2-5; D possibly uses TRBD1 or TRBD2 (6 bases each). CDR1 SGHDN and CDR2 FVKESK come from the germline V gene. This CDR3 spans 14 amino acids. V lost 6 bases, J lost 5 bases, and 16 bases lay in between.

The rearrangement uses TRBV5-6 and TRBJ1-4; D is unresolved. This CDR3 is built from 13 residues. V was pared by 0 bases and J by 7 bases, with 7 bases between. CDR1 and CDR2 from the germline V gene are SGHDT and YYEEEE. The CDR3 coding sequence is TGTGCCAGCAGCTTGGAGCGAGCTGAAAAACTGTTTTTT. It is translated as CASSLERAEKLFF.

The chain uses TRBV6-6 and TRBJ1-1; D remains ambiguous. The CDR3 consists of 13 residues. V was clipped by 4 bases and J by 3 bases, with 9 bases between them. The germline CDR1 and CDR2 sequences are MNHNY and SVGAGI (reference sequence). The CDR3 sequence: CASSFDTYTEAFF. The CDR3, as DNA: TGTGCCAGCAGTTTCGACACATACACTGAAGCTTTCTTT.

The V and J genes are TRBV5-4 and TRBJ2-2; D uncertain. The CDR3 length is 15 residues. Germline-derived CDR1 and CDR2 are SGHNT and YYREEE (reference sequence). The V gene lost 0 bases and the J gene lost 6 bases, with 12 bases spanning the gap. The CDR3 DNA follows: TGTGCCAGCAGCTTGGGGTCCCCTTATTCCGGGGAGCTGTTTTTT. This encodes CASSLGSPYSGELFF. The whole variable domain, remainder taken from reference TRBV5-4 and TRBJ2-2, is ETGVTQSPTHLIKTRGQQVTLRCSSQSGHNTVSWYQQALGQGPQFIFQYYREEENGRGNFPPRFSGLQFPNYSSELNVNALELDDSALYLCASSLGSPYSGELFFGEGSRLTVL.

This chain joins TRBV5-1 and TRBJ2-2; D is uncertain. Trimming took off 0 bases at V and 4 bases at J, with 7 bases between the two ends. The germline CDR1 and CDR2 sequences are SGHRS and YFSETQ. The CDR3 contains 14 residues. CDR3 protein: CASSLELPTGELFF. CDR3 nucleotides: TGCGCCAGCAGCTTGGAACTCCCCACCGGGGAGCTGTTTTTT.

This clone was picked up one time. This chain links TRBV5-6 with TRBJ2-7; no firm D call. The CDR3 loop spans 16 amino acids. Trimming cost V 5 bases and J 3 bases, with 21 bases left between them. Germline lookup yields CDR1 SGHDT and CDR2 YYEEEE. CDR3 sequence reads: CASSPKLGRTFYEQYF. DNA for the CDR3: TGTGCCAGCAGTCCTAAGCTGGGCAGGACCTTCTACGAGCAGTACTTC.

The chain employs TRBV7-7 and TRBJ2-3; possible D gene TRBD1, 6 bases. Germline-derived CDR1 and CDR2 are SSHAT and FNYEAQ (reference sequence). This CDR3 is built from 15 residues. V was shortened by 0 bases and J by 1 base, with 8 bases between the two germline ends. The CDR3 reads CASSLAAGGTDTQYF. For the CDR3, the DNA is TGTGCCAGCAGCTTAGCGGCAGGGGGCACAGATACGCAGTATTTT. Filled out from reference TRBV7-7 and TRBJ2-3, the complete variable domain reads GAGVSQSPRYKVTKRGQDVTLRCDPISSHATLYWYQQALGQGPEFLTYFNYEAQPDKSGLPSDRFSAERPEGSISTLTIQRTEQRDSAMYRCASSLAAGGTDTQYFGPGTRLTVL.

The CDR3 loop reads CASSLTSGRALNTQYF. The CDR3 DNA reads TGTGCCAGCAGCCTTACTAGCGGGAGGGCCCTGAATACGCAGTATTTT. The chain uses TRBV7-3 and TRBJ2-3, with 13 positions matching TRBD2. The junction had 9 bases not matched to a gene; V was cut back by 5 bases and J by 7 bases. CDR1 is SGHTA and CDR2 is FQGTGA in the germline V gene. The CDR3 consists of 16 residues.

V is TRBV4-3 and J is TRBJ2-3; D gene uncertain. V was trimmed by 4 bases and J by 4 bases, leaving 9 bases between them. There are 13 residues in the CDR3. Germline lookup yields CDR1 LGHNA and CDR2 YSLEER. The CDR3 DNA reads as TGCGCCAGCAGCCGCATGGGCTCAGATACGCAGTATTTT. Translating gives CASSRMGSDTQYF.

The chain combines TRBV6-1 with TRBJ1-2; weak D call: TRBD1 (5 bases). The CDR3 has 11 amino acids. Germline values: CDR1 MNHNS, CDR2 SASEGT. Trimming took off 8 bases at V and 8 bases at J, with 12 bases between the two ends. Here the CDR3 reads CASSLRGGYTF. CDR3 sequence (DNA): TGTGCCAGCTCTTTAAGGGGCGGCTACACCTTC.

The chain carries TRBV5-1 and TRBJ2-2, with D hard to call. Trimming cost V 0 bases and J 1 base, with 4 bases left between them. Germline V lookup: CDR1 SGHRS, CDR2 YFSETQ. The CDR3 is 14 amino acids. The CDR3 is CASSLGQNTGELFF. In nucleotides, the CDR3 is TGCGCCAGCAGCTTGGGGCAGAACACCGGGGAGCTGTTTTTT. Variable domain in full (rest from reference TRBV5-1 and TRBJ2-2): KAGVTQTPRYLIKTRGQQVTLSCSPISGHRSVSWYQQTPGQGLQFLFEYFSETQRNKGNFPGRFSGRQFSNSRSEMNVSTLELGDSALYLCASSLGQNTGELFFGEGSRLTVL.

CDR3 amino acids: CASSLTGTNTEAFF. The CDR3 DNA is TGCGCCAGCAGCTTAACAGGGACGAACACTGAAGCTTTCTTT. This chain connects TRBV5-1 to TRBJ1-1, with a weak D call TRBD1 (6 bases). This CDR3 is 14 amino acids long. The germline gives CDR1 SGHRS, CDR2 YFSETQ. V was shortened by 2 bases and J by 1 base, with 9 bases between the two germline ends.

CDR3 amino acids: CASSRGQGGHEQYF. CDR3 bases: TGCGCCAGCAGTAGAGGCCAGGGTGGTCACGAGCAGTACTTC. The rearrangement joins TRBV23-1 to TRBJ2-5, with a possible D match to TRBD1 (5 bases). The assigned J gene may be wrong: the sequence end matches TRBJ2-7 better. TRBV23-1 belongs to the ORF category, with a function that is uncertain. The CDR3 is 14 residues long.

The V and J genes are TRBV7-9 and TRBJ2-1; 15 nucleotides match TRBD2. Germline trimming cut 5 bases from V and 4 bases from J; bases unmatched to any gene: 6. The CDR3 has 17 residues. Germline CDR1 is SEHNR and CDR2 is FQNEAQ (reference sequence). The CDR3 region has the DNA TGTGCCAGCAGCCGGACTAGCGGGAGGGCGGGGTACAATGAGCAGTTCTTC. Protein sequence: CASSRTSGRAGYNEQFF.

The V call is TRBV11-2, the J call TRBJ1-1, with a tentative D call TRBD1 (5 bases). The length of the CDR3 is 16 residues. The germline V gene encodes CDR1 SGHAT and CDR2 FQNNGV. V lost 5 bases to trimming and J lost 5 bases, with 21 bases between them. The CDR3 nucleotides read TGTGCCAGCAGCGGAATATCCAGGGCGCGGGGGACTGAAGCTTTCTTT. As protein: CASSGISRARGTEAFF.

This clone appeared once. The V gene is TRBV5-1, the J gene TRBJ2-2; TRBD2 aligns across 14 bases. The length of the CDR3 is 15 residues. Germline V gene lookup returns CDR1 SGHRS and CDR2 YFSETQ. V shed 5 bases, J shed 6 bases, and the junction held 3 bases outside the gene matches. The CDR3 sequence is CASRPGLAGAGELFF. The DNA of the CDR3 is TGCGCCAGCAGGCCGGGACTAGCGGGAGCCGGGGAGCTGTTTTTT. Using reference TRBV5-1 and TRBJ2-2 for the parts outside the CDR3, the full variable domain is KAGVTQTPRYLIKTRGQQVTLSCSPISGHRSVSWYQQTPGQGLQFLFEYFSETQRNKGNFPGRFSGRQFSNSRSEMNVSTLELGDSALYLCASRPGLAGAGELFFGEGSRLTVL.

J is TRBJ2-3 and V is TRBV29-1, with D tentatively TRBD2 (5 bases). This CDR3 is 13 amino acids long. Between the trimmed V and J ends, which lost 5 bases and 3 bases, there was a span of 12 bases. Germline V gives CDR1 SQVTM, CDR2 ANQGSEA. CDR3: CSVTRRSTDTQYF. The CDR3 DNA reads TGCAGCGTTACTAGACGATCTACAGATACGCAGTATTTT.

This chain connects TRBV4-2 to TRBJ1-2; 9 bases are a match to TRBD1. J was trimmed by 7 bases and V by 1 base; bases with no gene match: 7. The CDR3 is 15 amino acids. Germline V gene lookup returns CDR1 LGHNA and CDR2 YNFKEQ. CDR3: CASSQVKGQGSGYTF. In DNA, the CDR3 is TGTGCCAGCAGCCAAGTGAAAGGACAGGGGAGTGGCTACACCTTC.